A selection of T cell receptor beta chains follows, all from one sample in a study of OX40 agonist ivuxolimab in advanced cancers. Data came from immunoSEQ multiplex PCR; TCRdb stores just in-frame clones and leaves some out. The sample holds about 47,000 clones; around 88% are singletons and the top ten take 13% to 15%. Material: CD4+ or CD8+ T cells sorted from blood, obtained in a trial of the OX40 agonist ivuxolimab. The source of these receptors is an adult with an advanced solid tumor such as melanoma, head and neck, liver or kidney cancer. Both conserved end residues are part of each CDR3. D genes are given only for firm matches. Not every row has a clone size; where given, it reads once, few, many or a size class.

V	size	J	D	DNA	CDR3
TRBV30	NA	TRBJ2-7	TRBD2	TGTGCCTGGACGACCCCGGGACTAGCGGGAGGCCCACCCTACGAGCAGTACTTC	CAWTTPGLAGGPPYEQYF
TRBV7-2	once	TRBJ2-1	TRBD2	TGTGCCAGCAGCTTAGCTGCGGGAGGCTCCTACAATGAGCAGTTCTTC	CASSLAAGGSYNEQFF
TRBV21-1	NA	TRBJ2-1	NA	TGTGCCAGCGGCGGGACAGCGAGCTCGGGCAATGAGCAGTTCTTC	CASGGTASSGNEQFF
TRBV19	NA	TRBJ2-3	NA	TGTGCCAGTAGTCCAACAGCTAAATCTAGCACAGATACGCAGTATTTT	CASSPTAKSSTDTQYF
TRBV11-2	few	TRBJ1-5	NA	TGTGCCAGCAGCTTAGACAGAAACAATCAGCCCCAGCATTTT	CASSLDRNNQPQHF
TRBV6-6	NA	TRBJ2-7	TRBD1	TGTGCCAGCAGTTACCCCCCGGGACAGAAGTCCTACGAGCAGTACTTC	CASSYPPGQKSYEQYF
TRBV6-6	once	TRBJ2-7	NA	TGTGCCAGCAGTTACAGGGTCCACGAGCAGTACTTC	CASSYRVHEQYF
TRBV5-1	NA	TRBJ2-2	TRBD1	TGCGCCAGCACCCCGGGACAGGGGGCTTACGGGGAGCTGTTTTTT	CASTPGQGAYGELFF
TRBV30	NA	TRBJ2-1	NA	TGTGCCTGGAGTGTCGGGGTGGAGCAGTTCTTC	CAWSVGVEQFF
TRBV18	NA	TRBJ1-2	NA	TGTGCCAGCTCACCATCATTCAACTATGGCTACACCTTC	CASSPSFNYGYTF
TRBV11-2	few	TRBJ2-5	NA	TGTGCCAGTGGCCGCGGGCAGGGGATAGGGACCCAGTACTTC	CASGRGQGIGTQYF
TRBV9	NA	TRBJ1-5	NA	TGTGCCAGCAGCGTATCTTCAGGGAATCAGCCCCAGCATTTT	CASSVSSGNQPQHF
TRBV19	NA	TRBJ2-1	TRBD2	TGTGCCAGTAGTTCCGCGGGAGGGCCCCATGAGCAGTTCTTC	CASSSAGGPHEQFF
TRBV28	few	TRBJ2-1	TRBD2	TGTGCCAGCAAGGTTTTGGCTAGCGGCGTCGGTGAGCAGTTCTTC	CASKVLASGVGEQFF
TRBV7-9	NA	TRBJ2-1	NA	TGTGCCAGCAGCTTAGTTGCGGTGTACAATGAGCAGTTCTTC	CASSLVAVYNEQFF
TRBV4-1	once	TRBJ1-1	TRBD1	TGCGCCAGCAGCCAAGATCCCTGGGACAGGGTTGCGAACACTGAAGCTTTCTTT	CASSQDPWDRVANTEAFF
TRBV5-4	once	TRBJ2-1	NA	TGTGCCAGCAGCCACGACAATGAGCAGTTCTTC	CASSHDNEQFF
TRBV6-1	NA	TRBJ1-2	TRBD1	TGTGCCAGCAGCGCAGAGCCAGGGGGAGGTGGCTACACCTTC	CASSAEPGGGGYTF
TRBV2	NA	TRBJ1-6	NA	TGTGCCAGCAGTGAAGCGGAACTCCCACCCCTCCACTTT	CASSEAELPPLHF
TRBV27	NA	TRBJ1-2	NA	TGTGCCAGCAGTTACAGGGCTAACTATGGCTACACCTTC	CASSYRANYGYTF
TRBV30	NA	TRBJ2-3	NA	TGTGCCTGGAGCTCCCAGGATACGCAGTATTTT	CAWSSQDTQYF
TRBV6-1	NA	TRBJ2-7	NA	TGTGCCAGCAGGGACAACCGGGACCTCTACGAGCAGTACTTC	CASRDNRDLYEQYF
TRBV7-7	NA	TRBJ2-1	TRBD2	TGTGCTAGCAGCTTCTCAACCGGGACTAGCGGCAATGAGCAGTTCTTC	CASSFSTGTSGNEQFF
TRBV7-2	NA	TRBJ2-7	NA	TGTGCCAGCAGCCCCGGGCTCCCCTACGAGCAGTACTTC	CASSPGLPYEQYF
TRBV10-1	NA	TRBJ2-6	NA	TGCGCCAGCAGTGACGGACACTCTGGGGCCAACGTCCTGACTTTC	CASSDGHSGANVLTF
TRBV5-8	few	TRBJ1-1	NA	TGTGCCAGCAGCGCCGGACAGATGAACACTGAAGCTTTCTTT	CASSAGQMNTEAFF
TRBV7-9	NA	TRBJ2-6	NA	TGTGCCAGCAGCTTAGCGGGGGGCTTCGTCGGGGCCAACGTCCTGACTTTC	CASSLAGGFVGANVLTF
TRBV4-1	once	TRBJ2-1	TRBD2	TGCGCCAGCAGCCAAGACTCAGCGGGAGGGGGAATGGATGAGCAGTTCTTC	CASSQDSAGGGMDEQFF
TRBV28	once	TRBJ2-6	TRBD2	TGTGCCAGTCTAGCGGGAGGTGGGGCCAACGTCCTGACTTTC	CASLAGGGANVLTF
TRBV27	NA	TRBJ2-2	NA	TGTGCCAGCAGCACAACACTCACCGGGGAGCTGTTTTTT	CASSTTLTGELFF
TRBV7-9	NA	TRBJ2-1	NA	TGTGCCAGCAGCCCTACCCCTAAACCTGAGCAGTTCTTC	CASSPTPKPEQFF
TRBV4-1	NA	TRBJ2-1	TRBD1	TGCGCCAGCAAGAGGGGACAGGGGGCGAATGAGCAGTTCTTC	CASKRGQGANEQFF
TRBV7-7	NA	TRBJ2-1	NA	TGTGCTAGCAGCCCACGTTACAGTCAGTACAATGAGCAGTTCTTC	CASSPRYSQYNEQFF
TRBV28	once	TRBJ1-2	TRBD1	TGTGCCAGCAGTTCAGGGACAGGGTCGGGCTATGGCTACACCTTC	CASSSGTGSGYGYTF
TRBV28	NA	TRBJ2-3	TRBD1	TGTGCCAGCAGCTCATGGACAGGGGCAGGGGATACGCAGTATTTT	CASSSWTGAGDTQYF
TRBV7-3	NA	TRBJ2-7	NA	TGTGCCAGCAGCTTAGGCTACGGACAGCCCGAGCAGTACTTC	CASSLGYGQPEQYF
TRBV28	NA	TRBJ1-2	TRBD1	TGTGCCAGCAGTTTCGGACAGGGAAACGACTATGGCTACACCTTC	CASSFGQGNDYGYTF
TRBV5-1	NA	TRBJ2-1	NA	TGCGCCAGCAGCTTGGGACTATACCGCTACAATGAGCAGTTCTTC	CASSLGLYRYNEQFF
TRBV5-6	NA	TRBJ2-1	TRBD2	TGTGCCAGCAGCTTGCCTAGCGGGAGACTCGTGTATGAGCAGTTCTTC	CASSLPSGRLVYEQFF
TRBV5-1	once	TRBJ2-1	TRBD2	TGCGCCAGCAGCTTGCTAGCGGGAGGAATTAATGAGCAGTTCTTC	CASSLLAGGINEQFF